This is a list of T cell receptor beta chains from one sample in a study of T cell responses to AZD1222 COVID-19 vaccine. The repertoire was sequenced with immunoSEQ multiplex PCR; TCRdb's copy has only in-frame clones and lacks some. Among some 140,000 clones, over 85% were seen once, and the ten largest hold 5.5%. The sequenced sample was peripheral blood, obtained on day 0 of AZD1222 vaccination. All receptors derive from an adult in good health. Each CDR3 is given with its conserved first and last residue. The D gene is left open where the match is weak. The size field is filled for only some rows; it gives once, few, many or a size class.

D | J | V | size | CDR3 | DNA
. | TRBJ2-5 | TRBV11-3 | . | CASSLAQWEEPYQETQYF | TGTGCCAGCAGCTTAGCCCAATGGGAGGAGCCGTACCAAGAGACCCAGTACTTC
. | TRBJ2-7 | TRBV6-1 | . | CASREGSYSYEQYF | TGTGCCAGCAGAGAGGGTTCGTACTCCTACGAGCAGTACTTC
. | TRBJ2-7 | TRBV27 | . | CASSRRSPAGVLVGSSYEQYF | TGTGCCAGCAGTCGAAGGTCCCCAGCAGGGGTTTTAGTGGGGAGTTCCTACGAGCAGTACTTC
. | TRBJ2-1 | TRBV28 | . | CASGGGFNEQFF | TGTGCCAGCGGGGGCGGCTTCAATGAGCAGTTCTTC
. | TRBJ1-2 | TRBV3-1/TRBV3-2 | once | CASSQVQSYGYTF | TGTGCCAGCAGCCAAGTCCAGTCCTATGGCTACACCTTC
. | TRBJ2-7 | TRBV4-1 | . | CASSQGWPGTDSYEQYF | TGCGCCAGCAGCCAAGGTTGGCCCGGGACGGATTCCTACGAGCAGTACTTC
. | TRBJ1-2 | TRBV30 | . | CASLGVPDFYGYTF | TGTGCCTCCCTGGGAGTCCCTGACTTCTATGGCTACACCTTC
. | TRBJ2-7 | TRBV14 | . | CASSHQGTHEQYF | TGTGCCAGCAGCCATCAGGGTACCCACGAGCAGTACTTC
TRBD1 | TRBJ1-2 | TRBV6-2/TRBV6-3 | . | CASSPRTGLYGYTF | TGTGCCAGCAGTCCCCGGACAGGGCTCTATGGCTACACCTTC
. | TRBJ1-2 | TRBV4-2 | few | CASSQEGYGYTF | TGTGCCAGCAGCCAAGAGGGCTATGGCTACACCTTC
TRBD1 | TRBJ1-2 | TRBV29-1 | . | CSAAGGNYGYTF | TGCAGCGCCGCAGGGGGCAACTATGGCTACACCTTC
TRBD1 | TRBJ2-2 | TRBV29-1 | once | CSVEVSTVGTGRTGELFF | TGCAGCGTTGAAGTGTCAACGGTGGGGACAGGGCGGACCGGGGAGCTGTTTTTT
TRBD2 | TRBJ2-1 | TRBV20-1 | once | CSASSPGLAGGLVEQFF | TGCAGTGCTAGTTCCCCCGGACTAGCGGGAGGGCTAGTTGAGCAGTTCTTC
TRBD1 | TRBJ1-5 | TRBV28 | . | CASRRGGPSNQPQHF | TGTGCCAGCAGAAGAGGGGGCCCCAGCAATCAGCCCCAGCATTTT
. | TRBJ1-5 | TRBV13 | . | CASSDGPPREGNQPQHF | TGTGCCAGCAGCGACGGGCCCCCTAGGGAAGGGAATCAGCCCCAGCATTTT
. | TRBJ1-6 | TRBV18 | . | CASSPETARAPLHF | TGTGCCAGCTCACCCGAGACCGCTCGGGCACCCCTCCACTTT
. | TRBJ2-7 | TRBV6-2/TRBV6-3 | . | CASSYSSPPGQYF | TGTGCCAGCAGTTACTCTTCCCCCCCGGGGCAGTACTTC
. | TRBJ1-1 | TRBV7-9 | . | CASSPRLNTEAFF | TGTGCCAGCAGCCCTCGACTGAACACTGAAGCTTTCTTT
. | TRBJ2-6 | TRBV7-6 | . | CASSKRSSGANVLTF | TGTGCCAGCAGCAAGCGTTCCTCTGGGGCCAACGTCCTGACTTTC
. | TRBJ1-1 | TRBV28 | . | CASSPRQETNTEAFF | TGTGCCAGCAGTCCCCGACAGGAGACGAACACTGAAGCTTTCTTT
. | TRBJ1-2 | TRBV11-2 | few | CASSLEGRVYGYTF | TGTGCCAGCAGCTTAGAAGGACGGGTCTATGGCTACACCTTC
. | TRBJ2-2 | TRBV7-2 | once | CASSPWGRTTGELFF | TGTGCCAGCAGCCCTTGGGGTCGGACTACCGGGGAGCTGTTTTTT
TRBD1 | TRBJ1-2 | TRBV27 | once | CASSLSAGGNYGYTF | TGTGCCAGCAGTTTATCCGCAGGGGGAAACTATGGCTACACCTTC
TRBD2 | TRBJ2-1 | TRBV7-8 | . | CASSFRTSGSKDEQFF | TGTGCCAGCAGCTTCAGGACTAGCGGGAGTAAGGATGAGCAGTTCTTC
TRBD1 | TRBJ1-5 | TRBV19 | . | CASSPGTGFNQPQHF | TGTGCCAGTAGTCCAGGGACAGGGTTCAATCAGCCCCAGCATTTT